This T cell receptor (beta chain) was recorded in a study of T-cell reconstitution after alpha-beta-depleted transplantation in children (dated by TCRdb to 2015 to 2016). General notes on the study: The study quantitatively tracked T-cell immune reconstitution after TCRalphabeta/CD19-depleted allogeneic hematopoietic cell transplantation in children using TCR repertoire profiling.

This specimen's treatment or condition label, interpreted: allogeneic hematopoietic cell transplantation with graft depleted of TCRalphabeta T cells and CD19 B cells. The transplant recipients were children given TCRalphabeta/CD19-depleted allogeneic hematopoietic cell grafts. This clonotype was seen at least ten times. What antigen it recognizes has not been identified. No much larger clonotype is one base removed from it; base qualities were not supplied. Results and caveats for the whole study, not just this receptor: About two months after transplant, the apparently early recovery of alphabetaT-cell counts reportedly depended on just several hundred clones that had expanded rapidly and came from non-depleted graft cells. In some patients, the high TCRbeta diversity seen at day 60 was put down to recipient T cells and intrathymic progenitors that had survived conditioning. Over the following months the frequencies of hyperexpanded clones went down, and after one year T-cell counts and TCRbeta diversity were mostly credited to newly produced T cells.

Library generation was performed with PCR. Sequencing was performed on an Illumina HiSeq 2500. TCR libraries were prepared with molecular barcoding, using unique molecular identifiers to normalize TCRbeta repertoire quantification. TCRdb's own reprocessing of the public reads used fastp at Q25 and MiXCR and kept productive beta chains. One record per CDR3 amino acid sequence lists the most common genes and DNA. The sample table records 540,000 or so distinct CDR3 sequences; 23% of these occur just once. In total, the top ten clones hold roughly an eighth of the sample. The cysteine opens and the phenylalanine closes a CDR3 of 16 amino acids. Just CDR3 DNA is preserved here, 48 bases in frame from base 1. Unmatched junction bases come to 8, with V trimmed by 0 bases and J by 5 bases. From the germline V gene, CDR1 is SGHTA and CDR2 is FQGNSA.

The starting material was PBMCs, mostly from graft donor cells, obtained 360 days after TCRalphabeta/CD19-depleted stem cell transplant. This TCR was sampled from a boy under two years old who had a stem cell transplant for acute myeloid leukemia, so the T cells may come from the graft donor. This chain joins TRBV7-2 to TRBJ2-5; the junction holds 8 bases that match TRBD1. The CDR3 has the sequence CASSLAFSGGRETQYF. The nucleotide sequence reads TGTGCCAGCAGCTTAGCTTTTTCAGGGGGCCGCGAGACCCAGTACTTC.